Below are 15 T cell receptor beta chains sequenced from a single sample in a study of blood T cell repertoires in COVID-19 (dated by TCRdb to 2019 to 2021). Library preparation was by the immunoSEQ multiplex PCR assay. In TCRdb, the immuneACCESS table is reduced to in-frame sequences with V and J assigned. These tables do not hold every clone; where another copy was compared, an unresolved V gene accounts for under half, and the others remain unexplained. Counted in this sample were more than 65,000 clones; 80% to 90% of them appeared once. Roughly 6% of the sample rests with the top ten. The sequencing sample was made of peripheral blood. Every receptor here comes from a woman aged 45 to 65 with acute or convalescent COVID-19.

V is TRBV19 and J is TRBJ1-3; no definite D call. CDR3 length: 15 amino acids. CDR1 LNHDA and CDR2 SQIVND come from the germline V gene (reference sequence). Trimming took off 7 bases at V and 3 bases at J, with 16 bases between the two ends. CDR3 amino acids: CASIPRRYGGNTIYF. The CDR3 DNA sequence: TGTGCCAGTATCCCTCGGAGATACGGTGGAAACACCATATATTTT.

The gene calls are TRBV7-2 and TRBJ2-7; 7 bases agree with TRBD1. This CDR3 contains 14 residues. From germline, CDR1 is SGHTA and CDR2 FQGNSA. The trim removed 5 bases at V and 6 bases at J, leaving 10 bases unmatched. The CDR3, as DNA: TGTGCCAGCAGCCGGCTGACAGGGTTACTCGAGCAGTACTTC. It codes for CASSRLTGLLEQYF.

In DNA, the CDR3 is TGTGCCAGCACCGATAATAGCGGTGTGGGACCAGATACGCAGTATTTT. It translates to CASTDNSGVGPDTQYF. The J gene is TRBJ2-3, the V gene TRBV11-2, with D possibly TRBD2 on 6 matching bases. CDR3 length: 16 residues. Looked up from germline, CDR1 is SGHAT and CDR2 is FQNNGV. Trimming removed 7 bases at V and 4 bases at J, with 21 bases between.

The gene calls are TRBV7-3 and TRBJ1-3, with 8 bases aligning to TRBD1. Germline V CDR1 and CDR2: SGHTA, FQGTGA. The V segment lost 2 bases and the J segment 0 bases; nucleotides outside the gene matches: 3. There are 16 residues in the CDR3. CDR3: CASSLAGTGSGNTIYF. The CDR3 nucleotides are TGTGCCAGCAGCTTAGCCGGGACAGGCTCTGGAAACACCATATATTTT.

The genes are TRBV6-5 and TRBJ2-1; TRBD2 is a possible D gene (6 bases). There are 13 residues in the CDR3. V was shortened by 10 bases and J by 2 bases, with 12 bases between the two germline ends. Looked up from germline, CDR1 is MNHEY and CDR2 is SVGAGI. CDR3 protein: CATGGSPYNEQFF. DNA of the CDR3: TGTGCCACCGGGGGTAGTCCCTACAATGAGCAGTTCTTC.

The chain carries TRBV24-1 and TRBJ2-1; 14 positions match TRBD2. This CDR3 has 16 amino acids. The ends lost 3 bases at V and 7 bases at J; junction bases unmatched: 4. Germline CDR1 and CDR2: KGHDR and SFDVKD. The CDR3 loop reads CATSDRTSGRWNEQFF. The CDR3 DNA reads as TGTGCCACCAGTGATAGGACTAGCGGGAGGTGGAATGAGCAGTTCTTC.

V usage is TRBV18 and J usage is TRBJ2-7, with D unresolved. Germline CDR1 is KGHSH and CDR2 is LQKENI. Trimming stripped 2 bases from V and 0 bases from J, with 5 bases between. There are 13 residues in the CDR3. For the CDR3, the DNA is TGTGCCAGCTCACCATCAGGCTCCTACGAGCAGTACTTC. This codes for CASSPSGSYEQYF.

The V gene is TRBV7-2, the J gene TRBJ2-7; 8 nucleotides match TRBD2. Per the germline V gene, CDR1 is SGHTA and CDR2 is FQGNSA. V was clipped by 5 bases and J by 2 bases; unmatched bases: 5. The CDR3 contains 14 residues. The CDR3 spells CASSPGGGPYEQYF. The CDR3, as DNA: TGTGCCAGCAGCCCTGGCGGGGGGCCCTACGAGCAGTACTTC.

This clone was observed a single time. The chain couples TRBV9 to TRBJ1-4, with D hard to call. Germline V gene lookup returns CDR1 SGDLS and CDR2 YYNGEE. The CDR3 covers 14 residues. V shed 6 bases and J shed 8 bases, with 17 bases lying between them. CDR3 DNA: TGTGCCAGCACCGGAAGGCGGGTTGAGGAAAAACTGTTTTTT. This codes for CASTGRRVEEKLFF. The variable domain in full, with the rest retrieved from reference TRBV9 and TRBJ1-4, is DSGVTQTPKHLITATGQRVTLRCSPRSGDLSVYWYQQSLDQGLQFLIQYYNGEERAKGNILERFSAQQFPDLHSELNLSSLELGDSALYFCASTGRRVEEKLFFGSGTQLSVL.

A note on this clone: Distinct nucleotide sequences in the sample also encode this CDR3. This sequence joins TRBV5-1 and TRBJ2-7; 9 bases are shared with TRBD1. The CDR3 is 14 amino acids. The V gene end was trimmed by 4 bases and the J gene end by 3 bases; junction bases not matched to a gene: 5. The V gene's germline CDR1 is SGHRS and CDR2 YFSETQ. The CDR3 loop reads CASSPGQGSYEQYF. In nucleotides, the CDR3 is TGCGCCAGCAGCCCGGGACAGGGCAGCTACGAGCAGTACTTC.

The genes are TRBV4-1 and TRBJ2-7, with 10 bases aligning to TRBD2. V trimming: 1 base; J trimming: 3 bases; junction bases outside the gene matches: 3. Germline CDR1 reads MGHRA; CDR2 reads YSYEKL. The CDR3 spans 15 residues. Here the CDR3 reads CASSQGAGGIYEQYF. The CDR3 coding sequence is TGCGCCAGCAGCCAAGGAGCGGGAGGGATCTACGAGCAGTACTTC.

V is TRBV19 and J is TRBJ1-5, with no clear D. The V end lost 5 bases, the J end lost 6 bases, and 20 bases lay between the germline ends. CDR3 length: 16 amino acids. Germline V gene sequence: CDR1 LNHDA, CDR2 SQIVND (reference sequence). CDR3 region: CASSASDFGSGQPQHF. CDR3 coding DNA: TGTGCCAGTAGTGCTTCCGACTTTGGTTCGGGTCAGCCCCAGCATTTT. Together with reference TRBV19 and TRBJ1-5, the CDR3 gives the full variable domain: DGGITQSPKYLFRKEGQNVTLSCEQNLNHDAMYWYRQDPGQGLRLIYYSQIVNDFQKGDIAEGYSVSREKKESFPLTVTSAQKNPTAFYLCASSASDFGSGQPQHFGDGTRLSIL.

The gene calls are TRBV30 and TRBJ1-5; D remains unclear. There are 13 residues in the CDR3. From germline, CDR1 is GTSNPN and CDR2 SVGIG (reference sequence). Trimming removed 3 bases at V and 3 bases at J, with 9 bases between. The CDR3 protein is CAWRLGPNQPQHF. CDR3 in DNA: TGTGCCTGGAGACTAGGCCCCAATCAGCCCCAGCATTTT.

The V gene is TRBV7-9, the J gene TRBJ2-7, with a tentative D call TRBD1 (6 bases). Germline CDR1 is SEHNR and CDR2 is FQNEAQ (reference sequence). The CDR3 consists of 11 residues. V lost 6 bases and J lost 6, with 9 bases in between. The CDR3 region has the DNA TGTGCCAGCAGAAACAGGGCCGAGCAGTACTTC. It codes for CASRNRAEQYF. Drawing the rest from reference TRBV7-9 and TRBJ2-7, the complete variable domain is DTGVSQNPRHKITKRGQNVTFRCDPISEHNRLYWYRQTLGQGPEFLTYFQNEAQLEKSRLLSDRFSAERPKGSFSTLEIQRTEQGDSAMYLCASRNRAEQYFGPGTRLTVT.

The chain links TRBV29-1 to TRBJ2-1; D ambiguous. The CDR3 runs 13 residues. Per germline, CDR1 SQVTM and CDR2 ANQGSEA. Trimming removed 4 bases at V and 7 bases at J, with 14 bases between. The chain's CDR3 is CSVVALSGNEQFF. CDR3 nucleotides: TGCAGCGTTGTTGCCCTGTCCGGGAATGAGCAGTTCTTC.